A single sample gave rise to the 17 T cell receptor beta chains below, sequenced in a study of T-cell memory formation after mild COVID-19. TCRdb analysed the 5' RACE reads with MiXCR anew, one entry per CDR3 protein. This table has roughly 510,000 distinct CDR3 sequences, 15% to 20% appearing once. The source material was PBMCs or a T cell subset sorted from them (not recorded which). The receptors here all came from an adult woman who had mild COVID-19 (a few samples of this study predate the infection). Cell type and time point are not known.

This clonotype has ten or more counts. This chain links TRBV18 with TRBJ2-6; D is uncertain. CDR3 length: 13 amino acids. Germline lookup yields CDR1 KGHSH and CDR2 LQKENI. V was shortened by 5 bases and J by 2 bases, with 4 bases between the two germline ends. CDR3 amino acids: CASSSTGANVLTF. CDR3 nucleotide sequence: TGTGCCAGCTCATCGACTGGGGCCAACGTCCTGACTTTC.

Ten or more counts support this clonotype. The chain combines TRBV29-1 with TRBJ2-1, with D maybe TRBD2 (8 bases). This CDR3 spans 12 amino acids. Germline V gene data show CDR1 as SQVTM and CDR2 as ANQGSEA. Between the trimmed V and J ends, which lost 5 bases and 8 bases, there was a span of 13 bases. The chain's CDR3 is CSVSGGGDEQFF. CDR3 bases: TGCAGCGTTTCGGGAGGGGGCGATGAGCAGTTCTTC.

V usage is TRBV24-1 and J usage is TRBJ2-1; possible D gene TRBD1, 6 bases. The V gene's germline CDR1 is KGHDR and CDR2 SFDVKD. The CDR3 length is 12 residues. V lost 4 bases to trimming and J lost 12 bases, with 12 bases between them. The DNA for the CDR3 is TGTGCCACCAGTGAACCGGTACAGGGGCAGTTCTTC. It translates to CATSEPVQGQFF.

The V and J genes are TRBV4-3 and TRBJ2-2; D is ambiguous. V was pared by 6 bases and J by 0 bases, with 8 bases between. This CDR3 contains 14 residues. CDR1 and CDR2 (germline): LGHNA, YSLEER. CDR3 coding DNA: TGCGCCAGCAGGCGAAGGCCGAACACCGGGGAGCTGTTTTTT. It is translated as CASRRRPNTGELFF.

The sample holds a few counts of this clonotype. J is TRBJ2-3 and V is TRBV3-1; 7 bases fit TRBD2. The germline V gene encodes CDR1 LGHDT and CDR2 YNNKEL (reference sequence). The V segment lost 3 bases and the J segment 4 bases; nucleotides outside the gene matches: 7. CDR3 size: 15 residues. The CDR3 loop is CASSQAGATPDTQYF. The CDR3 coding sequence is TGTGCCAGCAGCCAGGCGGGAGCCACCCCAGATACGCAGTATTTT.

A few counts support this clonotype. The chain uses TRBV20-1 and TRBJ2-3, with 7 positions matching TRBD2. The CDR3 is 14 amino acids. The germline V gene encodes CDR1 DFQATT and CDR2 SNEGSKA (reference sequence). J was trimmed by 2 bases and V by 5 bases; bases with no gene match: 7. CDR3 nucleotide sequence: TGCAGTGCTTTGCTAGCGGACCCCACAGATACGCAGTATTTT. Its protein is CSALLADPTDTQYF.

This chain connects TRBV6-1 to TRBJ1-2; a weak D match, TRBD1 (5 bases). Germline V CDR1 and CDR2: MNHNS, SASEGT. CDR3 length: 12 residues. V shed 5 bases and J shed 7 bases, with 11 bases lying between them. Here the CDR3 reads CASSQGGSGYTF. In DNA, the CDR3 is TGTGCCAGCAGTCAGGGAGGGAGTGGCTACACCTTC.

This clonotype was observed a few times. V and J are TRBV29-1 and TRBJ1-1; TRBD1 agrees at 7 bases. After removal of 5 bases from V and 10 bases from J, the junction contained 10 bases not matched to a gene. The length of the CDR3 is 12 residues. The germline gives CDR1 SQVTM, CDR2 ANQGSEA. CDR3: CSVPQGWKGAFF. CDR3 sequence (DNA): TGCAGCGTTCCACAGGGGTGGAAGGGAGCTTTCTTT.

In this sample, this clonotype turned up a few times. The chain recombines TRBV5-5 with TRBJ2-7, with D possibly TRBD1 on 6 matching bases. Deletions cut 8 bases from V and 1 base from J, with 22 bases between. CDR1 SGHKS and CDR2 YYEKEE come from the germline V gene (reference sequence). The CDR3 is made up of 16 amino acids. The CDR3 nucleotides are TGTGCCAGTAGCCATACAGGGACGGATCTATCCTACGAGCAGTACTTC. It translates to CASSHTGTDLSYEQYF.

The chain employs TRBV7-9 and TRBJ2-7; D perhaps matches TRBD1 (6 bases). V was trimmed by 5 bases and J by 6 bases, leaving 23 bases between them. Germline V lookup: CDR1 SEHNR, CDR2 FQNEAQ (reference sequence). This CDR3 spans 16 amino acids. CDR3 region: CASSHHSQGLWLEQYF. The CDR3 DNA reads TGTGCCAGCAGCCACCACTCTCAGGGGCTTTGGCTCGAGCAGTACTTC. Together with reference TRBV7-9 and TRBJ2-7, the CDR3 gives the full variable domain: DTGVSQNPRHKITKRGQNVTFRCDPISEHNRLYWYRQTLGQGPEFLTYFQNEAQLEKSRLLSDRFSAERPKGSFSTLEIQRTEQGDSAMYLCASSHHSQGLWLEQYFGPGTRLTVT.

The CDR3 DNA reads TGTGCCAGCAGCCCAGGTCAGGCGCGGGGCCGCGACGAGCAGTACTTC. Protein sequence: CASSPGQARGRDEQYF. The gene calls are TRBV11-2 and TRBJ2-7, with D possibly TRBD2 on 6 matching bases. Germline CDR1 is SGHAT and CDR2 is FQNNGV. The ends were cut back, 5 bases at V and 5 bases at J, with 22 bases in the middle. The CDR3 covers 16 residues.

This clonotype has just one count. The rearrangement joins TRBV15 to TRBJ2-1; TRBD2 is a possible D gene (5 bases). CDR3 length: 15 residues. Germline CDR1 LNHNV, CDR2 YYDKDF (reference sequence). Trimming shortened V by 4 bases and J by 2 bases, and 12 bases separated the two germline ends. In DNA form, the CDR3 reads TGTGCCACCAGCATCTCGAGGGCGGCCTACAATGAGCAGTTCTTC. As protein: CATSISRAAYNEQFF.

The chain links TRBV7-2 to TRBJ1-4; D is unclear. The CDR3 contains 12 residues. Trimming left V 4 bases short and J 7 bases short, with 7 bases between. Per the germline V gene, CDR1 is SGHTA and CDR2 is FQGNSA. The CDR3 spells CASSSPFEKLFF. Written as DNA, the CDR3 is TGTGCCAGCAGCTCCCCCTTTGAAAAACTGTTTTTT.

The chain combines TRBV5-6 with TRBJ1-1, with TRBD1 matching 8 bases. With 0 bases clipped from V and 0 bases from J, the junction kept 1 base outside the gene matches. The CDR3 has 15 amino acids. CDR1 is SGHDT, CDR2 YYEEEE, per germline. The CDR3 nucleotides are TGTGCCAGCAGCTTGGTGGACAGGGTGAACACTGAAGCTTTCTTT. Translating gives CASSLVDRVNTEAFF.

V gene TRBV18 combines with J gene TRBJ2-7; D not certain. The CDR3 covers 13 residues. V shed 6 bases and J shed 0 bases, with 9 bases lying between them. CDR1 and CDR2 from the germline V gene are KGHSH and LQKENI. The CDR3 DNA follows: TGTGCCAGCTCCACGGCCCCCTCCTACGAGCAGTACTTC. It yields the protein CASSTAPSYEQYF.

V is TRBV5-4 and J is TRBJ2-1; a possible D gene is TRBD1 (5 bases). Trimming left V 5 bases short and J 7 bases short, with 19 bases between. Germline CDR1 reads SGHNT; CDR2 reads YYREEE (reference sequence). The CDR3 contains 15 residues. CDR3 in amino acids: CASSPGYREENEQFF. In DNA, the CDR3 is TGTGCCAGCAGTCCAGGGTATCGTGAGGAGAATGAGCAGTTCTTC. The variable domain in full, with the rest retrieved from reference TRBV5-4 and TRBJ2-1, is ETGVTQSPTHLIKTRGQQVTLRCSSQSGHNTVSWYQQALGQGPQFIFQYYREEENGRGNFPPRFSGLQFPNYSSELNVNALELDDSALYLCASSPGYREENEQFFGPGTRLTVL.

This sequence joins TRBV4-1 and TRBJ2-1; 9 nucleotides align to TRBD2. Germline CDR1 and CDR2: MGHRA and YSYEKL. V trimming: 6 bases; J trimming: 4 bases; junction bases outside the gene matches: 10. CDR3 length: 16 residues. The CDR3 sequence is CASSSRTSAIYNEQFF. The CDR3 DNA follows: TGCGCCAGCAGTTCCAGGACTAGCGCGATTTACAATGAGCAGTTCTTC.